One TCR beta chain is described in this entry. The data stem from a study of blood T cell repertoires in COVID-19. Background on the study: There were acute and convalescent COVID-19 samples, and they came from the United States, Italy and Spain.

The V gene end was trimmed by 5 bases and the J gene end by 4 bases; junction bases not matched to a gene: 5. CDR1 is SGHAT, CDR2 FQNNGV, per germline. The CDR3 extends over 14 amino acids. Data came from immunoSEQ multiplex PCR; TCRdb stores just in-frame clones and leaves some out. In the table there are more than 300,000 clones, more than 80% of which are singletons. The sequence was collected from a man aged 18-30 years who had recovered from COVID-19. The genes are TRBV11-2 and TRBJ2-7, with 10 positions matching TRBD1. The specimen was peripheral blood. The CDR3 loop reads CASSRGTGVYEQYF. The CDR3 DNA reads as TGTGCCAGCAGCCGCGGGACAGGGGTTTACGAGCAGTACTTC.